This TCR beta chain came from a study of identical twins. At least ten counts were recorded for this clonotype. Its specificity is not known. TCRdb itself ran the 5' RACE reads through MiXCR, one entry per CDR3 protein. The sample has around 690,000 distinct CDR3 sequences; less than 25% are singletons. Study-level results: In drawing conclusions, the study used cross-sectional statistical analysis and did not follow the same donors.

Each donor (without exception) was a healthy Caucasian. This CDR3 is built from 15 residues. The J segment lost 6 bases and the V segment lost 5 bases, leaving 7 bases of the junction unmatched. These same records also appear under a second study, on T cells expressing NK-cell markers.

The chain recombines TRBV12-3 or TRBV12-4 with TRBJ2-1; 10 bases line up with TRBD1. Sequenced material: PBMCs. This clonotype was obtained from a young woman in good health. CDR3 amino acids: CASSGKDRGFNEQFF. Written as DNA, the CDR3 is TGTGCCAGCAGTGGTAAGGACAGGGGGTTCAATGAGCAGTTCTTC.